Below, one T cell receptor (beta chain) is given with its context. Germline assignment: CDR1 WNHNN and CDR2 SYGVQD (reference sequence). V was shortened by 0 bases and J by 4 bases, with 4 bases between the two germline ends. The CDR3 is made up of 13 amino acids. Libraries were prepared by immunoSEQ multiplex PCR; TCRdb keeps only in-frame clonotypes and omits some of them. Of more than 2 million clones detected, approximately 95% appear once; the ten largest clones hold around 0.13%. This sample was included in a study of shared clonotypes between healthy human individuals. The sequence derives from a man younger than 35 in good health. Sequencing used naive CD4+ T cells sorted from blood. Subset meaning: CD45RA+ positively selected. The chain links TRBV10-1 to TRBJ1-5; D not certain. The CDR3 here is CASSESKNQPQHF. The CDR3 bases are TGCGCCAGCAGTGAGTCGAAAAATCAGCCCCAGCATTTT.